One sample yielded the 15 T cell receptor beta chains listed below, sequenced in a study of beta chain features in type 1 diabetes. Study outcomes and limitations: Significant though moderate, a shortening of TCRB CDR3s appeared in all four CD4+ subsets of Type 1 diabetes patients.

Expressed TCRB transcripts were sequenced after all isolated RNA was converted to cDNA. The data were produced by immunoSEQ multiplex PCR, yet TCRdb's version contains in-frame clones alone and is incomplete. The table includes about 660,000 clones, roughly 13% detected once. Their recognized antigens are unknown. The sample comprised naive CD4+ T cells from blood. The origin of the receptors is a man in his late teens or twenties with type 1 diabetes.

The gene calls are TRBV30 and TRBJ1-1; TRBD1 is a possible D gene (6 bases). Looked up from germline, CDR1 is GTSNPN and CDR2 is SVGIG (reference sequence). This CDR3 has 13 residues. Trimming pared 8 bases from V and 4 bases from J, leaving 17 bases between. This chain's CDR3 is CATSRGAATEAFF. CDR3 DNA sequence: TGTGCCACCAGCCGGGGGGCTGCCACTGAAGCTTTCTTT.

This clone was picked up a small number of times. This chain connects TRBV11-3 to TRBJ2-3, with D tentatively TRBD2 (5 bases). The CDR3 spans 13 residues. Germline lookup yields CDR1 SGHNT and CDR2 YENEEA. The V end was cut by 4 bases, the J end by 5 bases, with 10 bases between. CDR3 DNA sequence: TGTGCCAGCAGCTCGCGAGGACTAGATACGCAGTATTTT. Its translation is CASSSRGLDTQYF.

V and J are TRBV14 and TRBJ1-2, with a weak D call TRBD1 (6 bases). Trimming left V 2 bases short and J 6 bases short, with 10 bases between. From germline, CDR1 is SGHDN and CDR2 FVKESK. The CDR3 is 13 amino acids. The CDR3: CASSQRTVDGYTF. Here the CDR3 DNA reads TGTGCCAGCAGCCAACGGACAGTAGATGGCTACACCTTC.

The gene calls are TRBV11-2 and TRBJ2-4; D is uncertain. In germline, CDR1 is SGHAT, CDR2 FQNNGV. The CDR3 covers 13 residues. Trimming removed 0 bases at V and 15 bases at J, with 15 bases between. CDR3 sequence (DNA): TGTGCCAGCAGCTTAGATTCGAACGGGCGGCGGTACTTC. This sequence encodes CASSLDSNGRRYF.

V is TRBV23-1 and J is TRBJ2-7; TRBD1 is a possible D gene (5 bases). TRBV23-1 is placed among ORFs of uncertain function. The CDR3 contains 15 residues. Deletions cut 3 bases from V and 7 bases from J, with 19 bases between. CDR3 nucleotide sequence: TGCGCCAGCAGTCATCGTCTAGGGGCGGCGTTGGAGCAGTACTTC. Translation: CASSHRLGAALEQYF.

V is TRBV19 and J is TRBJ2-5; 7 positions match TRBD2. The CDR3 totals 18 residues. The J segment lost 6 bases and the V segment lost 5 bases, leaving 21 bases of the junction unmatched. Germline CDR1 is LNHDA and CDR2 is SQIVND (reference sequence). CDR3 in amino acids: CASSPKGPGLEMVKTQYF. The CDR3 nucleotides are TGTGCCAGTAGTCCCAAGGGGCCTGGACTAGAAATGGTAAAGACCCAGTACTTC.

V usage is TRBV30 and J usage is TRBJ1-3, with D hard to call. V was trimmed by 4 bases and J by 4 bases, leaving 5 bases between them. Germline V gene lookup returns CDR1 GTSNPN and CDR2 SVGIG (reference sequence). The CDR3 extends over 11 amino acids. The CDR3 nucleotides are TGTGCCTGGAATAGAGGAAACACCATATATTTT. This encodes CAWNRGNTIYF.

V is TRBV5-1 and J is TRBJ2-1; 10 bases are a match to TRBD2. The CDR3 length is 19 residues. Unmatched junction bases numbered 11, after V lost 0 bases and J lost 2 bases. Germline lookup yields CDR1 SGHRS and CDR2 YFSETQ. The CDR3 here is CASSLVASGSRMAYNEQFF. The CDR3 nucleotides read TGCGCCAGCAGCTTGGTGGCTAGCGGGAGTCGGATGGCCTACAATGAGCAGTTCTTC. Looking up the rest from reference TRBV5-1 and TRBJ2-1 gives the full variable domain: KAGVTQTPRYLIKTRGQQVTLSCSPISGHRSVSWYQQTPGQGLQFLFEYFSETQRNKGNFPGRFSGRQFSNSRSEMNVSTLELGDSALYLCASSLVASGSRMAYNEQFFGPGTRLTVL.

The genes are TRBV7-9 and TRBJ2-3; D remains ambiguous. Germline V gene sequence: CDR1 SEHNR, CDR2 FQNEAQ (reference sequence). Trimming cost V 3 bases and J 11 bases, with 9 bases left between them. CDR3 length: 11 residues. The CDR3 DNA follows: TGTGCCAGCAGCTTGAGAGACAAGCAGTATTTT. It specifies CASSLRDKQYF.

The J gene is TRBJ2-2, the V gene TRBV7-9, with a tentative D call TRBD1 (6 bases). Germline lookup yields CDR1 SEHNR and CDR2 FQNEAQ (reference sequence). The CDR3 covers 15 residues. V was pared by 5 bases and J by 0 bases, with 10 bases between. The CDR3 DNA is TGTGCCAGCAGCCAGGACAGCCCGAACACCGGGGAGCTGTTTTTT. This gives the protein CASSQDSPNTGELFF.

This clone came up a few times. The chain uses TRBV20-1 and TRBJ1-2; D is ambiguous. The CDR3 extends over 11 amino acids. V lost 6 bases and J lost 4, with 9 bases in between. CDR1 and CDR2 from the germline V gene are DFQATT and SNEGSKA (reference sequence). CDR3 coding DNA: TGCAGTGCCCCCAGTACCTATGGCTACACCTTC. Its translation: CSAPSTYGYTF.

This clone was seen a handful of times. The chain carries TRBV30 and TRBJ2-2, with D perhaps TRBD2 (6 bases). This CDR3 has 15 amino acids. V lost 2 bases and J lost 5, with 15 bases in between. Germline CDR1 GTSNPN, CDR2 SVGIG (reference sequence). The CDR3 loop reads CAWSSPPGVTGELFF. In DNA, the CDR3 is TGTGCCTGGAGTTCCCCCCCGGGGGTAACCGGGGAGCTGTTTTTT. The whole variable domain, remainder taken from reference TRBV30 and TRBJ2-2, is SQTIHQWPATLVQPVGSPLSLECTVEGTSNPNLYWYRQAAGRGLQLLFYSVGIGQISSEVPQNLSASRPQDRQFILSSKKLLLSDSGFYLCAWSSPPGVTGELFFGEGSRLTVL.

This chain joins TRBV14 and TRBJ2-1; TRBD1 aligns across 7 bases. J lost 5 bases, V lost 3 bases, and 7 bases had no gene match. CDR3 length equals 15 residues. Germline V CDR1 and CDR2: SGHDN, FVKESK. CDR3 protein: CASSHLLTGNNEQFF. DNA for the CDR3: TGTGCCAGCAGCCACTTACTGACAGGGAACAATGAGCAGTTCTTC.

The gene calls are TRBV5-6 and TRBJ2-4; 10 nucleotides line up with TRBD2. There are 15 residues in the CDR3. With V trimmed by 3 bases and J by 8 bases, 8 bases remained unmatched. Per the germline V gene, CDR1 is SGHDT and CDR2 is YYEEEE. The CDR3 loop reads CASSSLAGAGDIQYF. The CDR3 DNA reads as TGTGCCAGCAGCTCTCTAGCGGGAGCAGGAGACATTCAGTACTTC.

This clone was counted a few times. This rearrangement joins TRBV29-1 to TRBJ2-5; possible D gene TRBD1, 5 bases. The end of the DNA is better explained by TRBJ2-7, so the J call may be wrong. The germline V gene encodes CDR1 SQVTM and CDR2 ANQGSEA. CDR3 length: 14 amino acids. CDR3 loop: CSVGEGVYSYEQYF. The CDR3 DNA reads TGCAGCGTTGGGGAAGGGGTATACAGCTACGAGCAGTACTTC.